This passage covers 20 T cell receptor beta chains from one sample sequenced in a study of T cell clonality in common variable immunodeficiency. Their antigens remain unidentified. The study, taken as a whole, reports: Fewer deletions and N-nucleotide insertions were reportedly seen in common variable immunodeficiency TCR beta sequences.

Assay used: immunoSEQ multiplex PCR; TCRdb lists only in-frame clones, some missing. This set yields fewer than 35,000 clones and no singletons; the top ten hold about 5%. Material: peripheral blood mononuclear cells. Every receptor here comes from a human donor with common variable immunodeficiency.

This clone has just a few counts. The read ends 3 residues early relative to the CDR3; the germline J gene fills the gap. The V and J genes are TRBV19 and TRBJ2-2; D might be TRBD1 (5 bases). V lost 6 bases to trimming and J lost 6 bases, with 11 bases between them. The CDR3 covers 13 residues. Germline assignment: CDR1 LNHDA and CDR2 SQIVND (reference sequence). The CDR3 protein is CASSTQAAGELFF. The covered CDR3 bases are TGTGCCAGTAGCACACAGGCAGCCGGGGAG.

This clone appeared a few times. The CDR3: CASSFTSGGPYEQYF. The part of the CDR3 DNA that was read is TGTGCCAGTAGCTTCACTAGCGGGGGGCCATACGAG. The chain couples TRBV19 to TRBJ2-7, with TRBD2 matching over 12 bases. The read ends 3 residues shy of where the CDR3 ends; the end is completed using the germline J gene. Germline lookup yields CDR1 LNHDA and CDR2 SQIVND (reference sequence). Losses at the gene ends were 6 bases for V and 4 bases for J; bases not matched to a gene: 7. The CDR3 spans 15 residues.

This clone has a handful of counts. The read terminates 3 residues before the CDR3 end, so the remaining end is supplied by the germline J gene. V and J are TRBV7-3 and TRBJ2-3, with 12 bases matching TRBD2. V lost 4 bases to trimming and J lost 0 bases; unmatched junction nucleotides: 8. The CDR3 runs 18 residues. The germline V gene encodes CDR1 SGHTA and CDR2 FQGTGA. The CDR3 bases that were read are TGTGCCAGCAGCTCTACTAGCGGGGGGCCTACTAGCACAGATACG. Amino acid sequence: CASSSTSGGPTSTDT. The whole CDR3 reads CASSSTSGGPTSTDTQYF.

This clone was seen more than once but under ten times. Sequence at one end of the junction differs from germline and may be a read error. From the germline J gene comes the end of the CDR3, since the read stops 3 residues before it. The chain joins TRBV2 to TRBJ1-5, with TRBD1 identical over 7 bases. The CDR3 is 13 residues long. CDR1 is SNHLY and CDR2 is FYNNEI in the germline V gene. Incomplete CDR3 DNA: TGTGCCAGCACTGAACAGGGGCTTCAGCCC. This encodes CASTEQGLQP. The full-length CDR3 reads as CASTEQGLQPQHF.

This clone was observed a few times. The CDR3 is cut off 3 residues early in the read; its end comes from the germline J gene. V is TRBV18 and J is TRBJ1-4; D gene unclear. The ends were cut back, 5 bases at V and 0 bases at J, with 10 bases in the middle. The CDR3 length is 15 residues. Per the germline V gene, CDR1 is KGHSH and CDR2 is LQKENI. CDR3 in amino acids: CASSRQPATNEKLFF. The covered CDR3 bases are TGTGCCAGCTCAAGACAACCCGCAACTAATGAAAAA.

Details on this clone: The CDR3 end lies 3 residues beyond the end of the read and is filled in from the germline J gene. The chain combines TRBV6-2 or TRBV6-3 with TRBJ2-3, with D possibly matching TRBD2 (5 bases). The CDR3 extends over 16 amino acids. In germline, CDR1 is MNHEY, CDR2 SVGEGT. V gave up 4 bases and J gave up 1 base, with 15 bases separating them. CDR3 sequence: CASSSETSWGTDTQYF. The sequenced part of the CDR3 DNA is TGTGCCAGCAGTTCCGAAACTAGTTGGGGCACAGATACG.

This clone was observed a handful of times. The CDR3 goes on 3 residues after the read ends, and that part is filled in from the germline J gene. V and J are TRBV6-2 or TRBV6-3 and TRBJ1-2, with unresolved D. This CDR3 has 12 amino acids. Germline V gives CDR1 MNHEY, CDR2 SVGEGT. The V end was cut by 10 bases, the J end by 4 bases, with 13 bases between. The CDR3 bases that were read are TGTGCCACCTTATCTCGGGGCTATGGC. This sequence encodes CATLSRGYG. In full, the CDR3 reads CATLSRGYGYTF.

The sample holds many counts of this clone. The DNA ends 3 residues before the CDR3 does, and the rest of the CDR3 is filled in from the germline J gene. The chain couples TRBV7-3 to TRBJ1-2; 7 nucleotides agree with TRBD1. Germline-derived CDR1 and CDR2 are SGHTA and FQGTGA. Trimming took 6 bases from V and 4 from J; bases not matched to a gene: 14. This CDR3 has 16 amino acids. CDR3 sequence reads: CASSGPGGQGVYGYTF. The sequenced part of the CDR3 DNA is TGTGCCAGCAGTGGTCCGGGGGGGCAGGGGGTCTATGGC. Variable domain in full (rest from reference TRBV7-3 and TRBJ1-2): GAGVSQTPSNKVTEKGKYVELRCDPISGHTALYWYRQSLGQGPEFLIYFQGTGAADDSGLPNDRFFAVRPEGSVSTLKIQRTERGDSAVYLCASSGPGGQGVYGYTFGSGTRLTVV.

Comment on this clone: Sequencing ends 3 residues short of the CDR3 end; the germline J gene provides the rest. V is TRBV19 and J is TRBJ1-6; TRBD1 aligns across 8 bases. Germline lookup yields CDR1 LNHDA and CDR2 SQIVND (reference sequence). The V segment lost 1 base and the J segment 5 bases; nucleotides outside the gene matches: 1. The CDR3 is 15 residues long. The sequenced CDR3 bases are TGTGCCAGTAGTATAGCAGGGGGCCATAATTCACCC. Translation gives CASSIAGGHNSP. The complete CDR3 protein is CASSIAGGHNSPLHF.

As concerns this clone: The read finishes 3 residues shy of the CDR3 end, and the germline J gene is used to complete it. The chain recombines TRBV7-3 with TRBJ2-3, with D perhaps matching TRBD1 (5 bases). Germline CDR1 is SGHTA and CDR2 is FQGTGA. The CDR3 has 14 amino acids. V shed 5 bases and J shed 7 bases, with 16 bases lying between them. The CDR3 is CASSKGAPQYTQYF. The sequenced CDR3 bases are TGTGCCAGCAGCAAAGGGGCACCCCAATATACG. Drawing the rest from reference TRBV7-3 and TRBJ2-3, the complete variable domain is GAGVSQTPSNKVTEKGKYVELRCDPISGHTALYWYRQSLGQGPEFLIYFQGTGAADDSGLPNDRFFAVRPEGSVSTLKIQRTERGDSAVYLCASSKGAPQYTQYFGPGTRLTVL.

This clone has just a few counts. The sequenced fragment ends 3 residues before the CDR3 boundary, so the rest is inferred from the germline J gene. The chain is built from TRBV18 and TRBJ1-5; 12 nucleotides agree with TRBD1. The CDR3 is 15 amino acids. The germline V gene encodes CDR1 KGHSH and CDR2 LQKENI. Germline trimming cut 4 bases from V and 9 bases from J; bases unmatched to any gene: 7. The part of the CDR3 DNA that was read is TGTGCCAGCTCACTGGGACAGGGGGCAAGCGGGCCC. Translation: CASSLGQGASGP. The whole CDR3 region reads CASSLGQGASGPQHF.

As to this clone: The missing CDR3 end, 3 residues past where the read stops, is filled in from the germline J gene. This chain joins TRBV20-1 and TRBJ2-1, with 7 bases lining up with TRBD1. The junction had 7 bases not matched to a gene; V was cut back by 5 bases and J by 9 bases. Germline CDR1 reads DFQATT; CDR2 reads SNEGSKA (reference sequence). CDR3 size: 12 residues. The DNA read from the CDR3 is TGCAGTGCTGGGATGACAGGGCGTGAG. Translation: CSAGMTGRE. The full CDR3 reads CSAGMTGREQFF.

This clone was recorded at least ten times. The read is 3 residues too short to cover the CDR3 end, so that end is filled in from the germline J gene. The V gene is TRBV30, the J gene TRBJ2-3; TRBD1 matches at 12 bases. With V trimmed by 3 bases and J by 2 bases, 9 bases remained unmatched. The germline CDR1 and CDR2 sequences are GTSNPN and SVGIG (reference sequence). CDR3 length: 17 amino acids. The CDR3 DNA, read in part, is TGTGCCTGGAGAGAGTCCGGGACAGGGGGCATCACAGATACG. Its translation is CAWRESGTGGITDT. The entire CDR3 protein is CAWRESGTGGITDTQYF.

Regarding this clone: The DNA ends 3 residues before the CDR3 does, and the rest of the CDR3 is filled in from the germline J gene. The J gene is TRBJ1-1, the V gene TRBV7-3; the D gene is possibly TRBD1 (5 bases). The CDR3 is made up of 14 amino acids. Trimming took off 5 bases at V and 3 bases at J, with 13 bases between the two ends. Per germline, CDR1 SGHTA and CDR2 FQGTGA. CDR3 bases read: TGTGCCAGCAGCCCACAGACAGCCTACACTGAA. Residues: CASSPQTAYTE. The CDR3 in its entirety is CASSPQTAYTEAFF.

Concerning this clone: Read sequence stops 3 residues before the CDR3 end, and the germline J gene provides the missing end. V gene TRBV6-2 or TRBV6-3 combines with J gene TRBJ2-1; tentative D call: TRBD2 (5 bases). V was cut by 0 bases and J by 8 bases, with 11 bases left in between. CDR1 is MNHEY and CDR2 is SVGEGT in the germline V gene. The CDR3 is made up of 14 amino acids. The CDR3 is CASSYSTGLDEQFF. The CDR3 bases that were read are TGTGCCAGCAGTTACTCGACGGGGTTGGATGAG.

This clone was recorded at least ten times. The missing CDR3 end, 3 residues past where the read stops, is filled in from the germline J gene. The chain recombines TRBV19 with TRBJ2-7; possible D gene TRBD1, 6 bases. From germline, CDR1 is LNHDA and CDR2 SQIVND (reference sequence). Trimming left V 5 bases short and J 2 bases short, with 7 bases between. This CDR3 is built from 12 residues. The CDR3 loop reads CASSQGTYEQYF. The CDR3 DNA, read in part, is TGTGCCAGTAGTCAGGGGACCTACGAG.

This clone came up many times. Partial CDR3 DNA: TGCAGTGCTAGAGTACAGGGCAGTCCCGGGGAG. Amino acids: CSARVQGSPGE. The full CDR3 protein reads CSARVQGSPGELFF. This chain uses TRBV20-1 with TRBJ2-2, with D perhaps matching TRBD1 (6 bases). The CDR3 extends 3 residues past the end of the read, so its final part is completed from the germline J gene. V lost 1 base to trimming and J lost 6 bases, with 12 bases between them. The germline CDR1 and CDR2 sequences are DFQATT and SNEGSKA (reference sequence). This CDR3 is built from 14 residues.

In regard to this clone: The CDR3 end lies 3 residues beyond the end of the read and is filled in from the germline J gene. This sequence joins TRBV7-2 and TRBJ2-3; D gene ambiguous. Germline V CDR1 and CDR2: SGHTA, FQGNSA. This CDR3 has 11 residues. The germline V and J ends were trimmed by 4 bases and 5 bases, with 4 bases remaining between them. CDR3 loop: CASSSRDTQYF. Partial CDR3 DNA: TGTGCCAGCAGCTCTAGAGATACG.

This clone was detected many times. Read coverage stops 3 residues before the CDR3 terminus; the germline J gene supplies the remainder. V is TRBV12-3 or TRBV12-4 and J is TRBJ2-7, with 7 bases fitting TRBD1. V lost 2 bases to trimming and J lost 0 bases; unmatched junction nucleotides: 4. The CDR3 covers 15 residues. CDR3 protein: CASSLYRTGSYEQYF. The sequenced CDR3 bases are TGTGCCAGCAGTTTATATAGGACAGGCTCCTACGAG.

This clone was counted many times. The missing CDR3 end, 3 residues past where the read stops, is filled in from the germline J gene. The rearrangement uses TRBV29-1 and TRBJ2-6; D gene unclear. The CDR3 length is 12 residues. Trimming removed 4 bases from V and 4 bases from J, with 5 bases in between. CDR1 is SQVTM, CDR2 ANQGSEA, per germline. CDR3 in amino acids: CSVGSGANVLTF. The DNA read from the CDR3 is TGCAGCGTTGGTTCGGGGGCCAACGTC.